This TCR beta chain was identified in a study of shared clonotypes between healthy human individuals. About the research overall: The donor pool was made up of two women and a few men aged 18 to 49.

Study-wide points: Compared with clonotypes that all four donors shared, non-shared clonotypes had lower generation probabilities.

At a deep level, the assay was run. Evenly divided among several immunoSEQ plates was the genomic DNA of each subset. Method: immunoSEQ multiplex PCR; TCRdb's copy keeps in-frame clones and lacks some. The sample consists of a few million clones, about nine tenths of them appearing once. Comment on this clone: Its specificity is unknown.

Sequencing was done on a sample of naive CD4+ T cells from PBMCs. Subset denoted: CD45RA+ positively selected. The TCR originated in a man between 18 and 35 years old in good health. Some clones in this sample may be carry-over from other donors' samples.

CDR3 sequence: CAWSIRGKLFF. The DNA of the CDR3 is TGTGCCTGGAGTATCCGTGGAAAACTGTTTTTT. This rearrangement joins TRBV30 to TRBJ1-4; D is uncertain. V lost 2 bases and J 10 bases, leaving 8 bases between the germline ends. CDR3 length equals 11 residues. The germline V gene has CDR1 GTSNPN and CDR2 SVGIG (reference sequence).